This passage covers 24 T cell receptor beta chains from one sample sequenced in a study of T cells in Graves' hyperthyroidism and ophthalmopathy. Researchers took RNA transcripts and amplified the TCR beta CDR3 regions from them. Primed by the HTBI set, a first-round RT-PCR was run on the TCR CDR3. TCRdb used MiXCR to reprocess the multiplex PCR reads, holding one entry per CDR3 protein. The sample records about 610,000 distinct CDR3 sequences, approximately 15% being singletons. The specimen sequenced was blood. The receptor source for this set is a woman aged 35 to 49 with Graves' ophthalmopathy.

A few counts support this clonotype. The chain links TRBV29-1 to TRBJ1-1; weak D call: TRBD1 (5 bases). CDR3 length: 13 residues. Per germline, CDR1 SQVTM and CDR2 ANQGSEA. V lost 5 bases, J lost 3 bases, and 13 bases lay in between. The CDR3 protein is CSVKGSVDTEAFF. DNA for the CDR3: TGCAGCGTTAAGGGGAGCGTGGACACTGAAGCTTTCTTT.

This clonotype was counted many times. The chain joins TRBV6-1 to TRBJ2-7, with TRBD2 as a possible D gene (6 bases). Germline-derived CDR1 and CDR2 are MNHNS and SASEGT. The CDR3 spans 14 residues. The germline V and J ends were trimmed by 6 bases and 3 bases, with 15 bases remaining between them. The CDR3 DNA reads as TGTGCCAGCAGCGTAGCGGAGCAGGGCTACGAGCAGTACTTC. Translating it yields CASSVAEQGYEQYF.

This clonotype occurred once. The J gene is TRBJ2-4, the V gene TRBV20-1; D gene unclear. Looked up from germline, CDR1 is DFQATT and CDR2 is SNEGSKA (reference sequence). CDR3 length: 15 residues. V was shortened by 3 bases and J by 1 base, with 13 bases between the two germline ends. The CDR3 protein is CSAREIGQAKNIQYF. CDR3 nucleotides: TGCAGTGCTAGGGAGATTGGTCAGGCCAAAAACATTCAGTACTTC.

This clonotype was picked up many times. This chain connects TRBV29-1 to TRBJ2-5, with 14 positions matching TRBD2. The junction had 4 bases not matched to a gene; V was cut back by 0 bases and J by 4 bases. The CDR3 is 16 residues long. Germline lookup yields CDR1 SQVTM and CDR2 ANQGSEA. The CDR3 loop reads CSVEDLGLAGAETQYF. In DNA, the CDR3 is TGCAGCGTTGAAGATCTGGGACTAGCGGGAGCAGAGACCCAGTACTTC.

This clonotype has ten or more counts. Here the CDR3 reads CASSLGRLETQYF. The DNA of the CDR3 is TGTGCCAGCAGCTTAGGGAGATTGGAGACCCAGTACTTC. The chain carries TRBV2 and TRBJ2-5, with D maybe TRBD2 (5 bases). V lost 6 bases to trimming and J lost 5 bases, with 13 bases between them. This CDR3 is built from 13 residues. CDR1 and CDR2 (germline): SNHLY, FYNNEI.

This clonotype was seen a handful of times. V is TRBV7-9 and J is TRBJ2-5; 14 nucleotides align to TRBD2. The CDR3 length is 18 residues. CDR1 and CDR2 (germline): SEHNR, FQNEAQ (reference sequence). After removal of 5 bases from V and 2 bases from J, the junction contained 10 bases not matched to a gene. CDR3 residues: CASSRPGTSGGSQETQYF. CDR3 DNA: TGTGCCAGCAGCCGTCCCGGGACTAGCGGGGGATCTCAAGAGACCCAGTACTTC.

At least ten counts were recorded for this clonotype. This chain connects TRBV28 to TRBJ2-3; D gene uncertain. Germline V gene data show CDR1 as MDHEN and CDR2 as SYDVKM. With 5 bases removed from V and 12 bases from J, the gap between germline ends came to 18 bases. This CDR3 has 13 amino acids. The CDR3 bases are TGTGCCAGCAGTCTCAATTCCAGATCTCACCAGTATTTT. Amino acid sequence: CASSLNSRSHQYF.

This clonotype was picked up many times. The chain has TRBV29-1 and TRBJ2-7, with D tentatively TRBD1 (6 bases). Germline V gives CDR1 SQVTM, CDR2 ANQGSEA. This CDR3 has 14 amino acids. V was clipped by 4 bases and J by 0 bases, with 13 bases between them. The CDR3 nucleotides are TGCAGCGTTGTTCCGGGACATAGCTCCTACGAGCAGTACTTC. Translation: CSVVPGHSSYEQYF.

The genes are TRBV28 and TRBJ1-2; D remains ambiguous. Germline loops: CDR1 MDHEN, CDR2 SYDVKM. Trimming cost V 8 bases and J 4 bases, with 8 bases left between them. The CDR3 spans 11 residues. For the CDR3, the DNA is TGTGCCAGCGGCCCAGCCTATGGCTACACCTTC. This gives the protein CASGPAYGYTF.

The chain joins TRBV28 to TRBJ1-2; D is ambiguous. The V end was cut by 6 bases, the J end by 8 bases, with 7 bases between. Germline V gene lookup returns CDR1 MDHEN and CDR2 SYDVKM. This CDR3 region has 10 residues. The CDR3 reads CASRRLGYTF. As DNA, the CDR3 is TGTGCCAGCAGGCGGCTCGGCTACACCTTC.

At least ten counts were recorded for this clonotype. This rearrangement joins TRBV5-8 to TRBJ2-3; 13 nucleotides line up with TRBD2. The length of the CDR3 is 16 residues. Per the germline V gene, CDR1 is SGHTS and CDR2 is YDEGEE. The V segment lost 4 bases and the J segment 4 bases; nucleotides outside the gene matches: 6. The CDR3 loop reads CASSLRLAGGPDTQYF. The CDR3 DNA follows: TGTGCCAGCAGCCTACGACTAGCGGGGGGTCCAGATACGCAGTATTTT.

This clonotype was seen ten or more times. The chain uses TRBV12-3 or TRBV12-4 and TRBJ2-5; D remains ambiguous. Trimming removed 6 bases at V and 4 bases at J, with 9 bases between. There are 12 residues in the CDR3. CDR3 amino acids: CASRSSSETQYF. In DNA form, the CDR3 reads TGTGCCAGCAGGTCGTCTTCAGAGACCCAGTACTTC.

In its sample, this clonotype was seen a few times. The CDR3: CASSLATSGNNEQFF. The CDR3 coding sequence is TGTGCCAGCAGCTTAGCGACTAGCGGTAACAATGAGCAGTTCTTC. The chain has TRBV7-2 and TRBJ2-1; the match to TRBD2 covers 9 bases. Germline CDR1 is SGHTA and CDR2 is FQGNSA. The CDR3 contains 15 residues. The V segment lost 0 bases and the J segment 5 bases; nucleotides outside the gene matches: 2.

This clonotype showed up just a few times. V is TRBV7-6 and J is TRBJ2-3, with a possible D match to TRBD2 (8 bases). Per germline, CDR1 SGHVS and CDR2 FNYEAQ. This CDR3 comprises 16 residues. V was clipped by 6 bases and J by 5 bases, with 21 bases between them. CDR3 protein: CASRPGRGTRGDTQYF. The CDR3 coding sequence is TGTGCCAGCAGACCAGGCAGGGGGACTAGGGGAGATACGCAGTATTTT.

V usage is TRBV20-1 and J usage is TRBJ2-1; D possibly matches TRBD1 or TRBD2 (6 bases each). V lost 0 bases, J lost 7 bases, and 22 bases lay in between. Per the germline V gene, CDR1 is DFQATT and CDR2 is SNEGSKA (reference sequence). This CDR3 is built from 17 residues. The CDR3 sequence is CSARDGGAGGAGNEQFF. The CDR3, as DNA: TGCAGTGCTAGAGATGGGGGCGCGGGCGGGGCGGGAAATGAGCAGTTCTTC.

The table lists this clonotype with many counts. V and J are TRBV28 and TRBJ1-5, with D hard to call. This CDR3 has 16 residues. Germline V gives CDR1 MDHEN, CDR2 SYDVKM. Trimming took 4 bases from V and 2 from J, leaving 15 bases between them. This chain's CDR3 is CASSSLSFSGNQPQHF. In DNA, the CDR3 is TGTGCCAGCAGTTCCCTTTCGTTCAGTGGCAATCAGCCCCAGCATTTT.

The CDR3 region has the DNA TGTGCCAGCAGCCGGCGGACAGGTCCAGAGACCCAGTACTTC. Protein product: CASSRRTGPETQYF. This rearrangement joins TRBV6-1 to TRBJ2-5, with TRBD1 matching 7 bases. V lost 6 bases to trimming and J lost 4 bases; unmatched junction nucleotides: 8. CDR1 MNHNS and CDR2 SASEGT come from the germline V gene. The CDR3 has 14 amino acids.

This clonotype was recorded a few times. This chain joins TRBV5-1 and TRBJ2-5; TRBD1 matches at 7 bases. V lost 0 bases, J lost 10 bases, and 12 bases stayed unmatched. Germline-derived CDR1 and CDR2 are SGHRS and YFSETQ. The CDR3 totals 15 residues. The CDR3 DNA follows: TGCGCCAGCAGCTTGGGGGACGGGCCCCCAGGGGGCCAGTACTTC. Its translation is CASSLGDGPPGGQYF.

In its sample, this clonotype was seen many times. This rearrangement joins TRBV7-2 to TRBJ2-7, with D uncertain. V lost 6 bases and J 2 bases, leaving 17 bases between the germline ends. Germline assignment: CDR1 SGHTA and CDR2 FQGNSA. The CDR3 contains 15 residues. CDR3 region: CASSSTSPLTYEQYF. CDR3 nucleotide sequence: TGTGCCAGCAGTTCTACGAGCCCTCTGACCTACGAGCAGTACTTC.

At least ten counts were recorded for this clonotype. The chain uses TRBV11-2 and TRBJ2-7; the match to TRBD2 covers 8 bases. The CDR3 spans 14 residues. J was trimmed by 4 bases and V by 6 bases; bases with no gene match: 8. Germline-derived CDR1 and CDR2 are SGHAT and FQNNGV. The CDR3 is CASRSRRGAYEQYF. The CDR3, as DNA: TGTGCCAGCAGATCAAGGCGGGGGGCTTACGAGCAGTACTTC.

The chain has TRBV5-6 and TRBJ2-5; 11 bases match TRBD2. CDR1 SGHDT and CDR2 YYEEEE come from the germline V gene. The CDR3 runs 14 residues. Unmatched junction bases numbered 4, after V lost 4 bases and J lost 5 bases. Written as DNA, the CDR3 is TGTGCCAGCAGCGGAATAGCGGGGGGGGAGACCCAGTACTTC. It specifies CASSGIAGGETQYF. Combining the CDR3 with reference TRBV5-6 and TRBJ2-5 gives the whole variable domain DAGVTQSPTHLIKTRGQQVTLRCSPKSGHDTVSWYQQALGQGPQFIFQYYEEEERQRGNFPDRFSGHQFPNYSSELNVNALLLGDSALYLCASSGIAGGETQYFGPGTRLLVL.

The gene calls are TRBV6-4 and TRBJ1-2; D unresolved. The ends were cut back, 7 bases at V and 2 bases at J, with 11 bases in the middle. Germline loops: CDR1 MRHNA, CDR2 SNTAGT. This CDR3 comprises 13 residues. CDR3 DNA: TGTGCCAGCACTCTGGCAGCGAACTATGGCTACACCTTC. Protein product: CASTLAANYGYTF.

Turning to this clonotype: This may come from a read error, since a much larger clone is one base off. V is TRBV28 and J is TRBJ2-4; 12 bases fit TRBD1. Trimming took 5 bases from V and 3 from J; bases not matched to a gene: 11. The CDR3 is made up of 18 amino acids. Per germline, CDR1 MDHEN and CDR2 SYDVKM. The CDR3 reads CASSPRRGQGACKNIQYF. CDR3 in DNA: TGTGCCAGCAGTCCAAGGCGGGGACAGGGGGCATGCAAAAACATTCAGTACTTC.

The genes are TRBV29-1 and TRBJ2-1, with TRBD1 matching over 7 bases. V trimming: 8 bases; J trimming: 4 bases; junction bases outside the gene matches: 11. CDR3 size: 14 residues. CDR1 and CDR2 from the germline V gene are SQVTM and ANQGSEA. CDR3 DNA: TGCAGCTCTAAACCGACAGGGCTATACAATGAGCAGTTCTTC. It specifies CSSKPTGLYNEQFF.